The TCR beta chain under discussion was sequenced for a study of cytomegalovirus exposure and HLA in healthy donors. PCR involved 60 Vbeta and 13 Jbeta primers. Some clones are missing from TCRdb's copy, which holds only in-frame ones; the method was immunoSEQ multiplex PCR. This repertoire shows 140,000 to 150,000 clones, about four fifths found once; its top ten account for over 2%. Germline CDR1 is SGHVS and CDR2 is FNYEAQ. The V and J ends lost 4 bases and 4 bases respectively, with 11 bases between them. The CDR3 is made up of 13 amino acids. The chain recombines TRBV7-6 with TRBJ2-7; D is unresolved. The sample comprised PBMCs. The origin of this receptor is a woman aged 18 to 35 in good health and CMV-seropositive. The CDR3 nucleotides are TGTGCCAGCAGCTCCGCGCGGTCGTACGAGCAGTACTTC. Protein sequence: CASSSARSYEQYF.